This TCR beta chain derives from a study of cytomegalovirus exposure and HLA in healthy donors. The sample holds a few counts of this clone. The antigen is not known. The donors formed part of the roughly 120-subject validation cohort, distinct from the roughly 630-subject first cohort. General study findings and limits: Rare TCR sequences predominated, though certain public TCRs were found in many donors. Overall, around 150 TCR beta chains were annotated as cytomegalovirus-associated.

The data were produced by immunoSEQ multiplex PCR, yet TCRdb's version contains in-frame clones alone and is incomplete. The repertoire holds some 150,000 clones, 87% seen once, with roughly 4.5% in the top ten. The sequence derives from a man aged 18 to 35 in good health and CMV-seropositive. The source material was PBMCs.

The CDR3 sequence: CASSQDWGEKTQYF. CDR3 nucleotides: TGTGCCAGCAGCCAAGATTGGGGAGAGAAGACCCAGTACTTC. V and J are TRBV4-2 and TRBJ2-5, with D possibly TRBD2 on 5 matching bases. Germline CDR1 is LGHNA and CDR2 is YNFKEQ. Trimming removed 0 bases from V and 6 bases from J, with 11 bases in between. The CDR3 extends over 14 amino acids.